This TCR beta chain was documented in a study of identical twins. One entry per CDR3 protein results from TCRdb running MiXCR on the 5' RACE reads. The sample lists about 570,000 distinct CDR3 sequences, around a tenth occurring once. V lost 4 bases, J lost 7 bases, and 3 bases stayed unmatched. The CDR3 extends over 13 amino acids. The same specimen was also included in a second study, on yellow fever vaccine responses in identical twins.

The specimen sequenced was PBMCs. This TCR came from a woman between 18 and 30 years old in good health. V usage is TRBV12-3 or TRBV12-4 and J usage is TRBJ1-5; TRBD1 matches at 8 bases. DNA for the CDR3: TGTGCCAGCAGTTGGAACAGGGGGCAGCCCCAGCATTTT. Amino acid sequence: CASSWNRGQPQHF.